These T cell receptor beta chains were read from a single sample in a study of blood T cell repertoires in COVID-19. Data came from immunoSEQ multiplex PCR; TCRdb stores just in-frame clones and leaves some out. Altogether 180,000 or so clones are present, over 75% being singletons, with the ten largest covering 2% to 3%. The sample comprised peripheral blood. These receptor sequences come from a man in his forties or fifties with active or convalescent COVID-19. Both conserved end residues are part of each CDR3. Fields, in order: D gene, J gene, clone size, V gene, CDR3 protein, CDR3 DNA. D genes are given only for firm matches. A clone size is listed for some rows: how often the clone was seen (once, few, many), or a class if it is expanded.

d_call: TRBD2
j_call: TRBJ2-7
clone_size: -
v_call: TRBV7-9
cdr3_aa: CASSSATRGGEQYF
cdr3_nt: TGTGCCAGCAGTTCGGCCACACGCGGGGGCGAGCAGTACTTC

d_call: -
j_call: TRBJ1-4
clone_size: -
v_call: TRBV15
cdr3_aa: CATSRNIFGTNEKLFF
cdr3_nt: TGTGCCACCAGCAGAAACATCTTTGGAACTAATGAAAAACTGTTTTTT

d_call: -
j_call: TRBJ1-2
clone_size: once
v_call: TRBV19
cdr3_aa: CASSMAADINYGYTF
cdr3_nt: TGTGCCAGTAGTATGGCAGCAGACATTAACTATGGCTACACCTTC

d_call: TRBD1
j_call: TRBJ1-6
clone_size: -
v_call: TRBV7-8
cdr3_aa: CASSLTSKGQGGSPLHF
cdr3_nt: TGTGCCAGCAGCTTAACATCAAAGGGACAGGGTGGATCACCCCTCCACTTT

d_call: -
j_call: TRBJ1-2
clone_size: -
v_call: TRBV4-3
cdr3_aa: CASSQEIAPGNGYTF
cdr3_nt: TGCGCCAGCAGCCAAGAGATCGCCCCGGGAAATGGCTACACCTTC

d_call: TRBD2
j_call: TRBJ2-7
clone_size: -
v_call: TRBV27
cdr3_aa: CASSPLRGRASGAGEQYF
cdr3_nt: TGTGCCAGCAGTCCTCTACGGGGCCGGGCTAGCGGGGCGGGCGAGCAGTACTTC

d_call: -
j_call: TRBJ2-7
clone_size: -
v_call: TRBV6-1
cdr3_aa: CASSEVLGTRYYEQYF
cdr3_nt: TGTGCCAGCAGTGAAGTTCTCGGGACTCGGTACTACGAGCAGTACTTC

d_call: -
j_call: TRBJ2-7
clone_size: -
v_call: TRBV30
cdr3_aa: CAWSVQGRTYEQYF
cdr3_nt: TGTGCCTGGAGTGTACAGGGCAGAACCTACGAGCAGTACTTC

d_call: -
j_call: TRBJ1-2
clone_size: -
v_call: TRBV30
cdr3_aa: CAWGGASYGYTF
cdr3_nt: TGTGCCTGGGGTGGGGCTTCCTATGGCTACACCTTC

d_call: -
j_call: TRBJ1-6
clone_size: -
v_call: TRBV3-1/TRBV3-2
cdr3_aa: CASSQARENSPLHF
cdr3_nt: TGTGCCAGCAGCCAAGCGAGGGAGAATTCACCCCTCCACTTT

d_call: TRBD1
j_call: TRBJ1-1
clone_size: few
v_call: TRBV29-1
cdr3_aa: CSAEGTGGSDTEAFF
cdr3_nt: TGCAGCGCCGAAGGGACAGGGGGCTCGGACACTGAAGCTTTCTTT

d_call: TRBD1
j_call: TRBJ1-3
clone_size: -
v_call: TRBV6-1
cdr3_aa: CASSEDSLGTAFVVRRNTIYF
cdr3_nt: TGTGCCAGCAGTGAAGACAGCCTCGGGACAGCTTTTGTTGTCCGCCGAAACACCATATATTTT

d_call: TRBD1
j_call: TRBJ1-2
clone_size: few
v_call: TRBV15
cdr3_aa: CATSKGQGAYYGYTF
cdr3_nt: TGTGCCACCAGCAAAGGACAGGGGGCATACTATGGCTACACCTTC

d_call: -
j_call: TRBJ1-4
clone_size: -
v_call: TRBV30
cdr3_aa: CAWIAPGLGKLFF
cdr3_nt: TGTGCCTGGATTGCCCCGGGACTTGGAAAACTGTTTTTT

d_call: TRBD2
j_call: TRBJ2-1
clone_size: -
v_call: TRBV5-1
cdr3_aa: CASSLGPSGETEQFF
cdr3_nt: TGCGCCAGCAGCTTGGGGCCTAGCGGGGAGACAGAGCAGTTCTTC

d_call: -
j_call: TRBJ2-2
clone_size: -
v_call: TRBV7-9
cdr3_aa: CASSSPENRAITTGELFF
cdr3_nt: TGTGCCAGCAGCTCGCCCGAAAACAGGGCCATCACCACCGGGGAGCTGTTTTTT

d_call: -
j_call: TRBJ2-7
clone_size: -
v_call: TRBV11-2
cdr3_aa: CASSFLRSSLSYEQYF
cdr3_nt: TGTGCCAGCAGCTTTCTACGGAGTTCCCTCTCCTACGAGCAGTACTTC

d_call: TRBD1
j_call: TRBJ2-2
clone_size: -
v_call: TRBV5-1
cdr3_aa: CASSPPGRGRTGELFF
cdr3_nt: TGCGCCAGCAGTCCCCCGGGCAGGGGGCGTACCGGGGAGCTGTTTTTT

d_call: -
j_call: TRBJ2-7
clone_size: -
v_call: TRBV28
cdr3_aa: CASSRALGRGDEQYF
cdr3_nt: TGTGCCAGCAGTCGGGCTCTGGGCAGGGGGGACGAGCAGTACTTC

d_call: TRBD1
j_call: TRBJ1-2
clone_size: -
v_call: TRBV7-8
cdr3_aa: CASSFSATGGNDGYTF
cdr3_nt: TGTGCCAGCAGCTTTAGTGCGACAGGGGGAAACGATGGCTACACCTTC

d_call: TRBD1
j_call: TRBJ1-4
clone_size: many
v_call: TRBV7-2
cdr3_aa: CASSLKGQGVKLFF
cdr3_nt: TGTGCCAGCAGCTTAAAAGGACAGGGAGTAAAACTGTTTTTT

d_call: TRBD1
j_call: TRBJ2-7
clone_size: few
v_call: TRBV5-4
cdr3_aa: CASSLRTGEAYF
cdr3_nt: TGTGCCAGCAGCTTAAGGACAGGAGAGGCGTACTTC

d_call: -
j_call: TRBJ1-6
clone_size: -
v_call: TRBV6-5
cdr3_aa: CASSPPGRWNSPLHF
cdr3_nt: TGTGCCAGCAGTCCTCCCGGTCGATGGAATTCACCCCTCCACTTT

d_call: TRBD1
j_call: TRBJ2-5
clone_size: -
v_call: TRBV6-1
cdr3_aa: CASSDRGMQTQYF
cdr3_nt: TGTGCCAGCAGTGACAGGGGGATGCAGACCCAGTACTTC

d_call: -
j_call: TRBJ1-2
clone_size: -
v_call: TRBV6-5
cdr3_aa: CASMRDRQLFGGYTF
cdr3_nt: TGTGCCAGCATGCGGGACCGTCAATTGTTCGGTGGCTACACCTTC

d_call: TRBD1
j_call: TRBJ1-2
clone_size: few
v_call: TRBV13
cdr3_aa: CASSPRRGTGGYTF
cdr3_nt: TGTGCCAGCAGCCCCCGTCGCGGGACAGGTGGCTACACCTTC

d_call: TRBD1
j_call: TRBJ1-2
clone_size: -
v_call: TRBV2
cdr3_aa: CASSLRDSVYGYTF
cdr3_nt: TGTGCCAGCAGTTTGCGGGACAGCGTCTATGGCTACACCTTC

d_call: -
j_call: TRBJ1-1
clone_size: -
v_call: TRBV6-5
cdr3_aa: CASSTPMNTEAFF
cdr3_nt: TGTGCCAGCAGTACCCCTATGAACACTGAAGCTTTCTTT

d_call: -
j_call: TRBJ2-2
clone_size: -
v_call: TRBV2
cdr3_aa: CASRRAGQNTGELFF
cdr3_nt: TGTGCCAGCAGGAGGGCGGGCCAGAACACCGGGGAGCTGTTTTTT

d_call: -
j_call: TRBJ1-2
clone_size: -
v_call: TRBV10-3
cdr3_aa: CAISEIIGTQYGYTF
cdr3_nt: TGTGCCATCAGTGAAATTATTGGGACACAGTATGGCTACACCTTC

d_call: -
j_call: TRBJ1-1
clone_size: once
v_call: TRBV27
cdr3_aa: CASSTGGLDTEAFF
cdr3_nt: TGTGCCAGCAGTACGGGGGGCTTGGACACTGAAGCTTTCTTT

d_call: -
j_call: TRBJ1-1
clone_size: -
v_call: TRBV7-9
cdr3_aa: CASLDRGTEAFF
cdr3_nt: TGTGCCAGCTTGGATCGGGGCACTGAAGCTTTCTTT

d_call: -
j_call: TRBJ2-7
clone_size: -
v_call: TRBV5-1
cdr3_aa: CASSLAGFSSYEQYF
cdr3_nt: TGCGCCAGCAGCCTCGCGGGTTTCAGCTCCTACGAGCAGTACTTC

d_call: TRBD1
j_call: TRBJ1-4
clone_size: -
v_call: TRBV6-6
cdr3_aa: CASSGSKSTGGKNNEKLFF
cdr3_nt: TGTGCCAGCAGTGGATCGAAATCGACAGGGGGCAAGAATAATGAAAAACTGTTTTTT

d_call: TRBD1
j_call: TRBJ1-3
clone_size: few
v_call: TRBV27
cdr3_aa: CASSSLTGAGNTIYF
cdr3_nt: TGTGCCAGCAGTTCCCTAACAGGGGCTGGAAACACCATATATTTT

d_call: -
j_call: TRBJ1-1
clone_size: -
v_call: TRBV2
cdr3_aa: CASRLDRNTEAFF
cdr3_nt: TGTGCCAGCAGATTAGACAGGAACACTGAAGCTTTCTTT

d_call: -
j_call: TRBJ2-1
clone_size: once
v_call: TRBV27
cdr3_aa: CASSRGRGDNNEQFF
cdr3_nt: TGTGCCAGCAGTAGGGGGAGGGGCGATAACAATGAGCAGTTCTTC

d_call: -
j_call: TRBJ1-1
clone_size: -
v_call: TRBV7-2
cdr3_aa: CASSFDTEAFF
cdr3_nt: TGTGCCAGCAGCTTCGACACTGAAGCTTTCTTT

d_call: TRBD2
j_call: TRBJ2-5
clone_size: once
v_call: TRBV19
cdr3_aa: CASRREGGPWETQYF
cdr3_nt: TGTGCCAGTAGACGGGAGGGGGGCCCCTGGGAGACCCAGTACTTC

d_call: TRBD1
j_call: TRBJ1-5
clone_size: -
v_call: TRBV28
cdr3_aa: CASTSPRDRDKGNQPQHF
cdr3_nt: TGTGCCAGCACTTCGCCCCGGGACAGGGACAAAGGCAATCAGCCCCAGCATTTT

d_call: -
j_call: TRBJ1-1
clone_size: -
v_call: TRBV18
cdr3_aa: CASSLGGGTEAFF
cdr3_nt: TGTGCCAGCTCACTCGGGGGGGGCACTGAAGCTTTCTTT

d_call: -
j_call: TRBJ2-7
clone_size: -
v_call: TRBV2
cdr3_aa: CASTPPEGLYEQYF
cdr3_nt: TGTGCCAGCACCCCTCCGGAGGGACTCTACGAGCAGTACTTC

d_call: TRBD1
j_call: TRBJ2-7
clone_size: -
v_call: TRBV6-5
cdr3_aa: CASSRDSYEQYF
cdr3_nt: TGTGCCAGCAGCCGGGACAGCTACGAGCAGTACTTC

d_call: -
j_call: TRBJ1-2
clone_size: -
v_call: TRBV4-1
cdr3_aa: CASSQENFAGRVDGYTF
cdr3_nt: TGCGCCAGCAGCCAAGAAAATTTCGCTGGGCGCGTCGATGGCTACACCTTC

d_call: -
j_call: TRBJ1-4
clone_size: -
v_call: TRBV4-3
cdr3_aa: CASSQRTGRVDEKLFF
cdr3_nt: TGCGCCAGCAGCCAAAGGACGGGCAGGGTTGATGAAAAACTGTTTTTT

d_call: -
j_call: TRBJ2-5
clone_size: once
v_call: TRBV5-1
cdr3_aa: CASSWITGTEETQYF
cdr3_nt: TGCGCCAGCAGCTGGATAACAGGGACGGAAGAGACCCAGTACTTC

d_call: -
j_call: TRBJ1-5
clone_size: -
v_call: TRBV2
cdr3_aa: CASSVFQGKQPQHF
cdr3_nt: TGTGCCAGCAGTGTCTTCCAGGGGAAACAGCCCCAGCATTTT

d_call: -
j_call: TRBJ1-2
clone_size: once
v_call: TRBV27
cdr3_aa: CASSAGLFYGYTF
cdr3_nt: TGTGCCAGCAGTGCCGGACTTTTCTATGGCTACACCTTC

d_call: -
j_call: TRBJ1-1
clone_size: -
v_call: TRBV6-5
cdr3_aa: CASSRPPQRVAFF
cdr3_nt: TGTGCCAGCAGCCGACCACCCCAACGGGTAGCTTTCTTT

d_call: -
j_call: TRBJ1-2
clone_size: -
v_call: TRBV3-1/TRBV3-2
cdr3_aa: CASSLSTLMSYGYTF
cdr3_nt: TGTGCCAGCAGCCTTTCGACTTTGATGAGCTATGGCTACACCTTC

d_call: -
j_call: TRBJ2-5
clone_size: -
v_call: TRBV18
cdr3_aa: CASSPPQGRETQYF
cdr3_nt: TGTGCCAGCTCACCACCTCAGGGGCGAGAGACCCAGTACTTC

d_call: -
j_call: TRBJ1-1
clone_size: -
v_call: TRBV4-3
cdr3_aa: CASSPTYGADTEAFF
cdr3_nt: TGCGCCAGCAGCCCCACCTATGGGGCCGACACTGAAGCTTTCTTT

d_call: TRBD1
j_call: TRBJ1-1
clone_size: -
v_call: TRBV5-4
cdr3_aa: CASSFPDRRDTEAFF
cdr3_nt: TGTGCCAGCAGCTTCCCGGACAGGCGGGACACTGAAGCTTTCTTT

d_call: TRBD1
j_call: TRBJ1-2
clone_size: -
v_call: TRBV6-5
cdr3_aa: CASSRDRGISGYTF
cdr3_nt: TGTGCCAGCAGTCGGGACAGGGGAATAAGTGGCTACACCTTC

d_call: TRBD1
j_call: TRBJ1-1
clone_size: -
v_call: TRBV30
cdr3_aa: CAWTPGTGWTEAFF
cdr3_nt: TGTGCCTGGACTCCCGGGACAGGGTGGACTGAAGCTTTCTTT

d_call: -
j_call: TRBJ1-2
clone_size: -
v_call: TRBV5-1
cdr3_aa: CASSLGKTEDYGYTF
cdr3_nt: TGCGCCAGCAGCTTGGGTAAGACAGAGGACTATGGCTACACCTTC

d_call: TRBD2
j_call: TRBJ2-7
clone_size: -
v_call: TRBV2
cdr3_aa: CASGLAGVYEQYF
cdr3_nt: TGTGCCAGCGGACTAGCGGGGGTCTACGAGCAGTACTTC

d_call: TRBD1
j_call: TRBJ1-1
clone_size: -
v_call: TRBV27
cdr3_aa: CASSFRTGVSTEAFF
cdr3_nt: TGTGCCAGCAGTTTCCGGACAGGGGTAAGCACTGAAGCTTTCTTT

d_call: TRBD1
j_call: TRBJ2-2
clone_size: -
v_call: TRBV10-3
cdr3_aa: CAISDFGVGTGTNTGELFF
cdr3_nt: TGTGCCATCAGTGATTTTGGGGTAGGGACAGGAACGAACACCGGGGAGCTGTTTTTT